The 28 T cell receptor beta chains listed next were all sequenced from one sample in a study of cytomegalovirus exposure and HLA in healthy donors. PCR amplification relied on 60 Vbeta primers (plus 13 Jbeta primers). Measured with immunoSEQ multiplex PCR; TCRdb has only the in-frame clones, and not every one. The top ten hold roughly 4% of the sample, which has about 300,000 clones, 86% seen once. The specimen was PBMCs. The receptors come from a man in his forties in good health and CMV-seropositive.

The chain recombines TRBV2 with TRBJ2-7; no reliable D call. Germline values: CDR1 SNHLY, CDR2 FYNNEI. The CDR3 extends over 11 amino acids. V lost 5 bases, J lost 3 bases, and 5 bases lay in between. CDR3 DNA: TGTGCCAGCAGTTCCAACTACGAGCAGTACTTC. Translating gives CASSSNYEQYF.

The V and J genes are TRBV10-1 and TRBJ2-2; 7 nucleotides align to TRBD1. J gave up 3 bases and V 2 bases, and 3 bases lay outside the gene matches. This CDR3 comprises 15 residues. Germline-derived CDR1 and CDR2 are WNHNN and SYGVQD (reference sequence). The CDR3 nucleotides are TGCGCCAGCAGTGAGGGACAGGCTGACACCGGGGAGCTGTTTTTT. It is translated as CASSEGQADTGELFF.

This clone appeared a few times. The chain uses TRBV19 and TRBJ2-7; maybe TRBD1 (5 bases). The V gene lost 5 bases and the J gene lost 3 bases, with 8 bases spanning the gap. The length of the CDR3 is 12 residues. Germline-derived CDR1 and CDR2 are LNHDA and SQIVND (reference sequence). CDR3 sequence: CASSADSYEQYF. CDR3 coding DNA: TGTGCCAGTAGTGCAGACAGCTACGAGCAGTACTTC.

The genes are TRBV7-9 and TRBJ1-3; possible D gene TRBD1, 5 bases. Germline V CDR1 and CDR2: SEHNR, FQNEAQ (reference sequence). This CDR3 has 15 amino acids. V lost 5 bases, J lost 4 bases, and 15 bases lay in between. This chain's CDR3 is CASSPSGLSGNTIYF. CDR3 DNA: TGTGCCAGCAGCCCATCAGGGCTTTCGGGAAACACCATATATTTT. The full variable domain, in which reference TRBV7-9 and TRBJ1-3 provide the parts outside the CDR3, is DTGVSQNPRHKITKRGQNVTFRCDPISEHNRLYWYRQTLGQGPEFLTYFQNEAQLEKSRLLSDRFSAERPKGSFSTLEIQRTEQGDSAMYLCASSPSGLSGNTIYFGEGSWLTVV.

The chain links TRBV5-1 to TRBJ1-3; D is uncertain. The CDR3 has 15 amino acids. The germline V gene has CDR1 SGHRS and CDR2 YFSETQ. The V gene lost 0 bases and the J gene lost 6 bases, with 13 bases spanning the gap. CDR3 DNA sequence: TGCGCCAGCAGCTTGGACAGAACGGTCGCAAACACCATATATTTT. This codes for CASSLDRTVANTIYF.

The CDR3: CASSVDRRSSGANVLTF. The CDR3 region has the DNA TGCGCCAGCAGTGTTGACAGGCGGAGCTCTGGGGCCAACGTCCTGACTTTC. The gene calls are TRBV5-1 and TRBJ2-6; D may be TRBD1 (6 bases). The CDR3 spans 17 residues. V lost 5 bases to trimming and J lost 0 bases, with 15 bases between them. CDR1 is SGHRS, CDR2 YFSETQ, per germline.

The CDR3 DNA reads TGTGCCAGTAGTATCACTAGCGGGCGCACAGATACGCAGTATTTT. This translates into CASSITSGRTDTQYF. The V call is TRBV19, the J call TRBJ2-3; 9 bases agree with TRBD2. Germline V gives CDR1 LNHDA, CDR2 SQIVND (reference sequence). Trimming cost V 3 bases and J 1 base; bases outside gene matches: 2. The CDR3 is made up of 15 amino acids.

The J gene is TRBJ2-7, the V gene TRBV4-2; the match to TRBD2 covers 8 bases. The CDR3 is 17 amino acids. CDR1 and CDR2 (germline): LGHNA, YNFKEQ. V lost 1 base, J lost 3 bases, and 11 bases stayed unmatched. The CDR3 sequence is CASSQGPSGSTLYEQYF. For the CDR3, the DNA is TGTGCCAGCAGCCAAGGGCCTAGCGGGTCGACCCTCTACGAGCAGTACTTC.

Comments on this clone: Distinct nucleotide sequences in the sample also encode this CDR3. This chain connects TRBV28 to TRBJ2-2, with unresolved D. The CDR3 is 12 residues long. Germline CDR1 is MDHEN and CDR2 is SYDVKM. V lost 5 bases, J lost 2 bases, and 3 bases lay in between. The CDR3 sequence is CASSLNTGELFF. As DNA, the CDR3 is TGTGCCAGCAGTCTCAACACCGGGGAGCTGTTTTTT.

This rearrangement joins TRBV11-2 to TRBJ1-1; D unclear. This CDR3 region has 14 residues. The V and J ends lost 3 bases and 1 base respectively, with 9 bases between them. The germline V gene encodes CDR1 SGHAT and CDR2 FQNNGV. CDR3 coding DNA: TGTGCCAGCAGCTTCCTGGGCACGAACACTGAAGCTTTCTTT. Residues: CASSFLGTNTEAFF.

The genes are TRBV5-6 and TRBJ2-4; D is undetermined. The CDR3 runs 15 residues. The ends were cut back, 3 bases at V and 0 bases at J, with 10 bases in the middle. Germline loops: CDR1 SGHDT, CDR2 YYEEEE. CDR3 loop: CASSSWARAKNIQYF. The CDR3, as DNA: TGTGCCAGCAGCTCCTGGGCCAGAGCCAAAAACATTCAGTACTTC.

In this sample, this clone turned up once. The chain couples TRBV5-1 to TRBJ2-5; D might be TRBD2 (5 bases). CDR1 is SGHRS, CDR2 YFSETQ, per germline. This CDR3 is built from 14 residues. Trimming took off 0 bases at V and 0 bases at J, with 6 bases between the two ends. CDR3 in amino acids: CASSLGGYQETQYF. The CDR3 nucleotides read TGCGCCAGCAGCTTGGGCGGGTACCAAGAGACCCAGTACTTC. The complete variable domain, with remaining parts taken from reference TRBV5-1 and TRBJ2-5, reads KAGVTQTPRYLIKTRGQQVTLSCSPISGHRSVSWYQQTPGQGLQFLFEYFSETQRNKGNFPGRFSGRQFSNSRSEMNVSTLELGDSALYLCASSLGGYQETQYFGPGTRLLVL.

The rearrangement joins TRBV29-1 to TRBJ2-1; possibly TRBD2 for D (5 bases). The V gene's germline CDR1 is SQVTM and CDR2 ANQGSEA. Trimming removed 1 base at V and 9 bases at J, with 7 bases between. The CDR3 runs to 11 residues. CDR3 loop: CSVEVGGEQFF. For the CDR3, the DNA is TGCAGCGTTGAAGTAGGAGGTGAGCAGTTCTTC.

As concerns this clone: A read error may be the cause here, since a much bigger clone is one base away. The J gene is TRBJ2-5, the V gene TRBV6-1; D may be TRBD1 (6 bases). TRBJ2-7 explains the end of the DNA better; the J call may be wrong. This CDR3 has 14 residues. The germline V gene has CDR1 MNHNS and CDR2 SASEGT. CDR3 in amino acids: CAGSRTDSSYEQYF. CDR3 sequence (DNA): TGTGCCGGCAGTCGGACAGACAGCTCCTACGAGCAGTACTTC.

The rearrangement joins TRBV5-6 to TRBJ1-5, with D possibly matching TRBD1 (5 bases). Germline V gives CDR1 SGHDT, CDR2 YYEEEE. The CDR3 contains 16 residues. Trimming took 3 bases from V and 4 from J, leaving 17 bases between them. CDR3 nucleotides: TGTGCCAGCAGCTGGGGGACTGGTGCAAGTAATCAGCCCCAGCATTTT. It codes for CASSWGTGASNQPQHF.

This clone was counted a few times. The DNA of the CDR3 is TGTGCCTGGAGTGTAGCGAACACTGAAGCTTTCTTT. It yields the protein CAWSVANTEAFF. The V gene is TRBV30, the J gene TRBJ1-1; the D is unclear. V gave up 0 bases and J gave up 1 base, with 3 bases separating them. The CDR3 runs 12 residues. CDR1 and CDR2 (germline): GTSNPN, SVGIG (reference sequence).

The chain uses TRBV7-3 and TRBJ2-1; 7 bases line up with TRBD2. The germline V gene encodes CDR1 SGHTA and CDR2 FQGTGA. Germline trimming cut 5 bases from V and 4 bases from J; bases unmatched to any gene: 5. This CDR3 comprises 14 residues. This CDR3 reads CASSTSGDYNEQFF. The CDR3 nucleotides read TGTGCCAGCAGCACCAGCGGGGATTACAATGAGCAGTTCTTC.

The V and J genes are TRBV30 and TRBJ1-1; 9 nucleotides align to TRBD1. V was pared by 5 bases and J by 4 bases, with 2 bases of the junction left unmatched. Germline V CDR1 and CDR2: GTSNPN, SVGIG (reference sequence). The CDR3 totals 12 residues. CDR3 residues: CAWGQGSTEAFF. The CDR3 coding sequence is TGTGCCTGGGGACAGGGGAGCACTGAAGCTTTCTTT.

J is TRBJ2-7 and V is TRBV27; D might be TRBD2 (5 bases). CDR1 is MNHEY, CDR2 SMNVEV, per germline (reference sequence). The CDR3 length is 15 residues. V lost 2 bases and J 3 bases, leaving 14 bases between the germline ends. CDR3 sequence: CASSLRRHPHYEQYF. In DNA form, the CDR3 reads TGTGCCAGCAGTTTACGGAGGCACCCGCACTACGAGCAGTACTTC.

The rearrangement uses TRBV28 and TRBJ2-2; possible D gene TRBD1, 5 bases. Germline CDR1 and CDR2: MDHEN and SYDVKM. The CDR3 totals 15 residues. V was pared by 5 bases and J by 3 bases, with 13 bases between. This chain's CDR3 is CASSPARQYTGELFF. The CDR3 nucleotides read TGTGCCAGCAGTCCCGCCCGACAGTACACCGGGGAGCTGTTTTTT.

This clone was picked up a small number of times. CDR3 nucleotides: TGTGCCAGCAGGATACCGACTAGTGGGGACAATGAGCAGTTCTTC. As protein: CASRIPTSGDNEQFF. The chain carries TRBV6-6 and TRBJ2-1; possible D gene TRBD2, 6 bases. Trimming pared 6 bases from V and 5 bases from J, leaving 17 bases between. Germline V gene lookup returns CDR1 MNHNY and CDR2 SVGAGI (reference sequence). The CDR3 is made up of 15 amino acids.

The V call is TRBV7-9, the J call TRBJ2-3; TRBD2 agrees at 14 bases. Germline V gene lookup returns CDR1 SEHNR and CDR2 FQNEAQ (reference sequence). This CDR3 spans 19 amino acids. The V and J ends lost 0 bases and 2 bases, in that order; junction bases with no gene match: 7. The CDR3 DNA reads TGTGCCAGCAGCTTAGCTGGTGCGACTAGCGGGAGGGCCACAGATACGCAGTATTTT. It codes for CASSLAGATSGRATDTQYF.

The chain couples TRBV10-3 to TRBJ2-1, with a tentative D call TRBD1 (6 bases). Germline CDR1 ENHRY, CDR2 SYGVKD. V lost 3 bases, J lost 5 bases, and 11 bases lay in between. There are 14 residues in the CDR3. CDR3 sequence: CAISERQENNEQFF. In DNA form, the CDR3 reads TGTGCCATCAGTGAACGACAGGAGAACAATGAGCAGTTCTTC.

The V and J genes are TRBV29-1 and TRBJ2-2; a possible D gene is TRBD1 (5 bases). The CDR3 is made up of 12 amino acids. Germline V lookup: CDR1 SQVTM, CDR2 ANQGSEA. V lost 6 bases, J lost 1 base, and 6 bases lay in between. DNA for the CDR3: TGCAGCGTCCAGGGGAACACCGGGGAGCTGTTTTTT. This codes for CSVQGNTGELFF.

The table lists this clone with a few counts. Other DNA sequences from this sample encode an identical CDR3 as well. The V and J genes are TRBV2 and TRBJ1-2; 9 bases fit TRBD1. Trimming cost V 6 bases and J 0 bases; bases outside gene matches: 2. The germline gives CDR1 SNHLY, CDR2 FYNNEI. The length of the CDR3 is 14 residues. Here the CDR3 reads CASRRQGANYGYTF. CDR3 coding DNA: TGTGCCAGCAGACGACAGGGGGCTAACTATGGCTACACCTTC.

This chain uses TRBV19 with TRBJ2-2; D might be TRBD2 (5 bases). From germline, CDR1 is LNHDA and CDR2 SQIVND (reference sequence). There are 13 residues in the CDR3. Trimming removed 7 bases from V and 3 bases from J, with 9 bases in between. DNA for the CDR3: TGTGCCAGTAAGAGACTACACACCGGGGAGCTGTTTTTT. It is translated as CASKRLHTGELFF.

The rearrangement links TRBV7-2 to TRBJ2-1; D may be TRBD1 (6 bases). The V end was cut by 5 bases, the J end by 0 bases, with 14 bases between. The CDR3 length is 16 residues. The germline V gene encodes CDR1 SGHTA and CDR2 FQGNSA. This chain's CDR3 is CASSPLGHDSYNEQFF. Written as DNA, the CDR3 is TGTGCCAGCAGCCCGCTGGGACATGACTCCTACAATGAGCAGTTCTTC.

The chain couples TRBV5-1 to TRBJ2-5; 8 bases agree with TRBD2. The CDR3 is 17 residues long. CDR1 SGHRS and CDR2 YFSETQ come from the germline V gene. With 0 bases clipped from V and 5 bases from J, the junction kept 12 bases outside the gene matches. CDR3 protein: CASSLGFGREVLETQYF. DNA of the CDR3: TGCGCCAGCAGCTTGGGTTTCGGGCGGGAGGTCCTGGAGACCCAGTACTTC.